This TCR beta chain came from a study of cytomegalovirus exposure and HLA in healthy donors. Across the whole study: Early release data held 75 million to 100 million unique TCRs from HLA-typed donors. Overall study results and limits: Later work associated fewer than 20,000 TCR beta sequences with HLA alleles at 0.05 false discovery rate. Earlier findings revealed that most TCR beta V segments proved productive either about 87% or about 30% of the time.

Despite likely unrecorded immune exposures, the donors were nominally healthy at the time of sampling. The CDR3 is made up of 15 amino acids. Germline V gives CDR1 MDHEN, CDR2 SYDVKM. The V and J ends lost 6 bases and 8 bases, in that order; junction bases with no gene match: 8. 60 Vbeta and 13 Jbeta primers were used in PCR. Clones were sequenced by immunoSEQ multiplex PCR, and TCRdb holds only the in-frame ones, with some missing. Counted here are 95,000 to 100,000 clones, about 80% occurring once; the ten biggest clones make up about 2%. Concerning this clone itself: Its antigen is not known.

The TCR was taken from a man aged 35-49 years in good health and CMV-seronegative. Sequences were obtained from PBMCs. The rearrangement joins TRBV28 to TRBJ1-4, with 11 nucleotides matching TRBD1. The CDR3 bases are TGTGCCAGCAGCCGACTAGGACAGGGGGCGGAAAAACTGTTTTTT. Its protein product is CASSRLGQGAEKLFF.